The sequence of this TCR beta chain was determined in a study of identical twins. Study-wide results and limits: Compared with models, monozygotic twins showed more out-of-frame TCR alpha sharing. Insertions were fewer in abundant cord blood beta clonotypes, whereas memory repertoires showed none of this pattern.

The ends lost 3 bases at V and 9 bases at J; junction bases unmatched: 7. The CDR3 runs to 14 residues. CDR1 SGHTA and CDR2 FQGNSA come from the germline V gene. At least ten counts were recorded for this clonotype. Antigen: not known. The cDNA had a unique molecular identifier and a template-switch universal primer site. TCRdb recomputed calls from the 5' RACE reads with MiXCR, one row per CDR3 protein. The sample comprises 130,000 to 150,000 distinct CDR3 sequences, around 3.6% of which are singletons, and around 8% rests with the top ten. The source of this sequence is a man between 18 and 35 years old in good health. This chain joins TRBV7-2 and TRBJ2-4; 8 positions agree with TRBD2. What was sequenced was memory T cells sorted from blood. This CDR3 reads CASSLERTSTIQYF. The DNA for the CDR3 is TGTGCCAGCAGCTTGGAGAGGACTAGCACCATTCAGTACTTC.